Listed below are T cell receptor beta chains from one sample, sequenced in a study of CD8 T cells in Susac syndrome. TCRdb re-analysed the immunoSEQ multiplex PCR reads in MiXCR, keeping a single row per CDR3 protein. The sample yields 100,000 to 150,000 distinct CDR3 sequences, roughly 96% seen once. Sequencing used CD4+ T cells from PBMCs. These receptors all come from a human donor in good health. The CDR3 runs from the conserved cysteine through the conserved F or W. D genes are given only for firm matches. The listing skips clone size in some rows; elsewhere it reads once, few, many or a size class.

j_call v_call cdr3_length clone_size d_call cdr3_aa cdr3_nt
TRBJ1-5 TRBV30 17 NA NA CAWSSERGRNSNQPQHF TGTGCCTGGAGTTCGGAGAGGGGAAGAAATAGCAATCAGCCCCAGCATTTT
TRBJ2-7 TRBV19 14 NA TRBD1 CASRRQGGSNEQYF TGTGCCAGTAGGCGACAGGGGGGCTCCAACGAGCAGTACTTC
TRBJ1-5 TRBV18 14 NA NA CASSLGPSNQPQHF TGTGCCAGCTCACTTGGACCAAGCAATCAGCCCCAGCATTTT
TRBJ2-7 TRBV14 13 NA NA CASSPYLMGAPDF TGTGCCAGCAGCCCATACCTCATGGGAGCTCCAGACTTC
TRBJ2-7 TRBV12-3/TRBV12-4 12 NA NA CASSFVSYEQYF TGTGCCAGCAGTTTCGTATCCTACGAGCAGTACTTC
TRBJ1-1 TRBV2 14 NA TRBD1 CASSQRGRGGEAFF TGTGCCAGCAGCCAAAGGGGGCGAGGTGGTGAAGCTTTCTTT
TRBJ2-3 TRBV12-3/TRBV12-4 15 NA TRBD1 CASSRRTGSTDTQYF TGTGCCAGCAGCCGTCGGACAGGCAGCACAGATACGCAGTATTTT
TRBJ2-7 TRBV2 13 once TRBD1 CASRLTGDYEQYF TGTGCCAGCAGGTTGACAGGGGACTACGAGCAGTACTTC
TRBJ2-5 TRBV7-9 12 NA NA CASSLEGATQYF TGTGCCAGCAGCTTAGAGGGAGCGACCCAGTACTTC
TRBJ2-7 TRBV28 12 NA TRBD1 CASRDRVYEQYF TGTGCCAGCAGAGACAGGGTCTACGAGCAGTACTTC
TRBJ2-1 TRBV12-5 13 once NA CASGLETFNEQFF TGTGCTAGTGGTTTGGAGACTTTCAATGAGCAGTTCTTC
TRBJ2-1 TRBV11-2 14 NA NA CASSLGAQGYEQFF TGTGCCAGCAGCTTAGGAGCTCAGGGCTATGAGCAGTTCTTC
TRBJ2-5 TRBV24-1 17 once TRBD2 CATSDSSGRGVVETQYF TGTGCCACCAGTGATTCGAGCGGGAGGGGGGTAGTGGAGACCCAGTACTTC
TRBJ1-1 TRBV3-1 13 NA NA CASSQAERTEAFF TGTGCCAGCAGCCAAGCGGAGCGTACTGAAGCTTTCTTT
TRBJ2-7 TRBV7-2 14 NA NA CASSRRDKLYEQYF TGTGCCAGCAGCCGACGGGACAAATTATACGAGCAGTACTTC
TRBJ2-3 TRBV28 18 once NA CASTTARGAARQTDTQYF TGTGCCAGCACTACAGCCCGGGGGGCCGCTCGGCAAACAGATACGCAGTATTTT
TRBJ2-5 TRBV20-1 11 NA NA CSARLQETQYF TGCAGTGCTAGACTCCAAGAGACCCAGTACTTC
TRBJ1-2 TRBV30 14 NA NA CAWSMTDYNYGYTF TGTGCCTGGAGTATGACAGATTATAACTATGGCTACACCTTC
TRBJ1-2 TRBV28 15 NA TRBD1 CASSLLLTGGYGYTF TGTGCCAGCAGTCTTCTCTTAACAGGGGGCTATGGCTACACCTTC
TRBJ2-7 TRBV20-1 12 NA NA CSASLQGSEQYF TGCAGTGCTAGCCTGCAGGGTTCCGAGCAGTACTTC